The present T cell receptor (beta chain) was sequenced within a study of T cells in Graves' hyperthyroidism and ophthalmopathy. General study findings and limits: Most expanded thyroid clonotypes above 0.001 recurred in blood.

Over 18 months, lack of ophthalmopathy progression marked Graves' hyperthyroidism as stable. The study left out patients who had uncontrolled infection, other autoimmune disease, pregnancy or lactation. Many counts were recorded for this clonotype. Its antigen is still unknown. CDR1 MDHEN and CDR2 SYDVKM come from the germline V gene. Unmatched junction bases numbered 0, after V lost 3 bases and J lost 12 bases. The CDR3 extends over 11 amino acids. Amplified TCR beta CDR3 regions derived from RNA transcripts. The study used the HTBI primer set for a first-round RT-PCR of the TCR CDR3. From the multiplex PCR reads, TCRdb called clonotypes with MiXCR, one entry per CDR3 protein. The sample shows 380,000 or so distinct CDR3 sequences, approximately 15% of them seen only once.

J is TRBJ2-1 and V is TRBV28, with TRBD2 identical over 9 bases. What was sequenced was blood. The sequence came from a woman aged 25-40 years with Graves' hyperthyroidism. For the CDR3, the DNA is TGTGCCAGCAGTTTGACTAGCGGGCAGTTCTTC. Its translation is CASSLTSGQFF.